The 17 T cell receptor beta chains listed next were all sequenced from one sample in a study of beta chain features in type 1 diabetes. Points from the study as a whole: Shortening of TCRB CDR3s, moderate but significant, appeared in all four CD4+ subsets of Type 1 diabetes patients.

As every portion of the isolated RNA was reverse transcribed, the sequencing read expressed TCRB transcripts. Only in-frame clones appear in the TCRdb table, and some are missing; sequencing was by immunoSEQ multiplex PCR. The repertoire holds about 660,000 clones, over 12% seen once, with 0.035% to 0.045% in the top ten. Antigen specificity for these receptors is unknown. Sequencing used naive CD4+ T cells from blood. The receptors shown here come from a man aged 18 to 30 with type 1 diabetes.

This clone was observed a handful of times. The chain carries TRBV7-2 and TRBJ2-5; the D gene is possibly TRBD1 (6 bases). This CDR3 has 16 residues. CDR1 SGHTA and CDR2 FQGNSA come from the germline V gene. Trimming pared 5 bases from V and 2 bases from J, leaving 18 bases between. The CDR3 spells CASSKQRGSHQETQYF. Here the CDR3 DNA reads TGTGCCAGCAGCAAACAAAGGGGGTCCCATCAAGAGACCCAGTACTTC.

In this sample, this clone turned up a few times. The chain uses TRBV30 and TRBJ2-3; D gene unclear. The CDR3 length is 15 residues. The germline CDR1 and CDR2 sequences are GTSNPN and SVGIG (reference sequence). Trimming shortened V by 0 bases and J by 2 bases, and 12 bases separated the two germline ends. The CDR3 nucleotides are TGTGCCTGGAGTGTACGGAAGACAATCACAGATACGCAGTATTTT. Its translation: CAWSVRKTITDTQYF. The full variable domain, completed using reference TRBV30 and TRBJ2-3, is SQTIHQWPATLVQPVGSPLSLECTVEGTSNPNLYWYRQAAGRGLQLLFYSVGIGQISSEVPQNLSASRPQDRQFILSSKKLLLSDSGFYLCAWSVRKTITDTQYFGPGTRLTVL.

V is TRBV30 and J is TRBJ2-1; 11 nucleotides agree with TRBD2. This CDR3 has 15 residues. Losses at the gene ends were 0 bases for V and 7 bases for J; bases not matched to a gene: 5. Germline loops: CDR1 GTSNPN, CDR2 SVGIG (reference sequence). CDR3 in DNA: TGTGCCTGGAGTGTACTAGCGGGAGTTATGAATGAGCAGTTCTTC. This translates into CAWSVLAGVMNEQFF.

This clone has only a few counts. The chain couples TRBV25-1 to TRBJ2-5; D may be TRBD2 (5 bases). The germline V gene has CDR1 MGHDK and CDR2 SYGVNS. Trimming left V 9 bases short and J 9 bases short, with 20 bases between. This CDR3 comprises 13 residues. The CDR3 region is CASSRETRGPQYF. The CDR3 coding sequence is TGTGCCAGTTCTAGGGAGACCCGAGGGCCCCAGTACTTC.

V usage is TRBV30 and J usage is TRBJ2-7; possible D gene TRBD2, 5 bases. Germline loops: CDR1 GTSNPN, CDR2 SVGIG (reference sequence). V gave up 2 bases and J gave up 6 bases, with 14 bases separating them. The CDR3 consists of 13 residues. The CDR3 region is CAWSIFNGGEQYF. In nucleotides, the CDR3 is TGTGCCTGGAGTATTTTTAACGGAGGCGAGCAGTACTTC.

This clone has more than one count but fewer than ten. V is TRBV2 and J is TRBJ1-5, with 9 bases fitting TRBD1. CDR1 is SNHLY, CDR2 FYNNEI, per germline. Trimming at V came to 6 bases and at J to 7 bases, leaving 7 bases not matched to a gene. The length of the CDR3 is 14 residues. The CDR3 sequence is CASSVGQGGQPQHF. CDR3 DNA: TGTGCCAGCAGCGTGGGACAGGGAGGGCAGCCCCAGCATTTT.

This chain links TRBV4-2 with TRBJ1-2, with D possibly matching TRBD1 (5 bases). There are 13 residues in the CDR3. V was pared by 1 base and J by 7 bases, with 10 bases between. Germline V gene sequence: CDR1 LGHNA, CDR2 YNFKEQ. Written as DNA, the CDR3 is TGTGCCAGCAGCCAAGGGGGCTACGCTGGCTACACCTTC. Protein product: CASSQGGYAGYTF.

V is TRBV30 and J is TRBJ1-2; no clear D gene. V was shortened by 3 bases and J by 1 base, with 21 bases between the two germline ends. This CDR3 region has 17 residues. The germline gives CDR1 GTSNPN, CDR2 SVGIG (reference sequence). The CDR3 is CAWSPKKPNSFNYGYTF. The DNA of the CDR3 is TGTGCCTGGAGCCCTAAGAAGCCGAACAGTTTTAACTATGGCTACACCTTC.

This clone was seen a few times. The chain combines TRBV29-1 with TRBJ2-7; a weak D match, TRBD1 (6 bases). V was clipped by 7 bases and J by 2 bases, with 15 bases between them. There are 13 residues in the CDR3. Germline V gives CDR1 SQVTM, CDR2 ANQGSEA. The DNA for the CDR3 is TGCAGCGCCCGCGGACAGATTACCTACGAGCAGTACTTC. Translation gives CSARGQITYEQYF.

As for this clone: One end of the junction does not line up with germline, which may come from a read error. The chain carries TRBV7-9 and TRBJ2-7; 10 bases map to TRBD1. The length of the CDR3 is 12 residues. Germline CDR1 SEHNR, CDR2 FQNEAQ (reference sequence). CDR3 coding DNA: TGTGCCAGCAGCTTAGATCCGGGACAGGGGAGTTTC. This sequence encodes CASSLDPGQGSF.

This chain connects TRBV30 to TRBJ1-2; 9 bases are shared with TRBD1. This CDR3 spans 12 amino acids. Germline CDR1 GTSNPN, CDR2 SVGIG (reference sequence). Trimming at V came to 1 base and at J to 7 bases, leaving 1 base not matched to a gene. The CDR3 loop reads CAWSAGQGGYTF. CDR3 DNA: TGTGCCTGGAGTGCGGGACAGGGTGGCTACACCTTC.

This clone occurred a few times. This chain connects TRBV7-8 to TRBJ1-5; perhaps TRBD1 as D (5 bases). Trimming took off 2 bases at V and 0 bases at J, with 17 bases between the two ends. Germline values: CDR1 SGHVS, CDR2 FQNEAQ. This CDR3 comprises 18 residues. In DNA form, the CDR3 reads TGTGCCAGCAGCTTAAGGCTAGGGGCCGTCCTTAGCAATCAGCCCCAGCATTTT. It is translated as CASSLRLGAVLSNQPQHF.

The gene calls are TRBV5-4 and TRBJ2-3, with D perhaps TRBD1 (6 bases). V shed 0 bases and J shed 5 bases, with 10 bases lying between them. The V gene's germline CDR1 is SGHNT and CDR2 YYREEE (reference sequence). The CDR3 contains 14 residues. Here the CDR3 DNA reads TGTGCCAGCAGCTTGGCTACAGGGAAAGATACGCAGTATTTT. Encoded protein: CASSLATGKDTQYF.

This clone was seen more than once but under ten times. The gene calls are TRBV9 and TRBJ2-7; D remains ambiguous. The germline CDR1 and CDR2 sequences are SGDLS and YYNGEE. Trimming stripped 3 bases from V and 6 bases from J, with 10 bases between. The CDR3 totals 12 residues. The CDR3 here is CASSASGSEQYF. CDR3 DNA sequence: TGTGCCAGCAGCGCCTCCGGTAGCGAGCAGTACTTC. Based on the CDR3 plus reference TRBV9 and TRBJ2-7, the full variable domain is DSGVTQTPKHLITATGQRVTLRCSPRSGDLSVYWYQQSLDQGLQFLIQYYNGEERAKGNILERFSAQQFPDLHSELNLSSLELGDSALYFCASSASGSEQYFGPGTRLTVT.

The J gene is TRBJ2-3, the V gene TRBV4-3; D is undetermined. This CDR3 region has 15 residues. CDR1 and CDR2 (germline): LGHNA, YSLEER. Trimming removed 1 base at V and 6 bases at J, with 14 bases between. The CDR3 bases are TGCGCCAGCAGCCAAGGCGCGTCCCTCGCTGATACGCAGTATTTT. Encoded protein: CASSQGASLADTQYF.

This clone was seen more than once but under ten times. CDR3: CAWSDLYSPLHF. In DNA, the CDR3 is TGTGCCTGGAGTGACCTATATTCACCCCTCCACTTT. The V and J genes are TRBV30 and TRBJ1-6; the D is unclear. Germline CDR1 GTSNPN, CDR2 SVGIG (reference sequence). The CDR3 has 12 amino acids. V lost 1 base and J lost 8, with 6 bases in between.

CDR3 loop: CASSLPGQGNYGYTF. The CDR3 DNA reads TGTGCCAGCAGCTTACCGGGACAGGGGAACTATGGCTACACCTTC. This chain links TRBV11-2 with TRBJ1-2; 10 nucleotides match TRBD1. V gave up 2 bases and J gave up 2 bases; unmatched junction bases: 2. Germline V gene sequence: CDR1 SGHAT, CDR2 FQNNGV. This CDR3 spans 15 amino acids.